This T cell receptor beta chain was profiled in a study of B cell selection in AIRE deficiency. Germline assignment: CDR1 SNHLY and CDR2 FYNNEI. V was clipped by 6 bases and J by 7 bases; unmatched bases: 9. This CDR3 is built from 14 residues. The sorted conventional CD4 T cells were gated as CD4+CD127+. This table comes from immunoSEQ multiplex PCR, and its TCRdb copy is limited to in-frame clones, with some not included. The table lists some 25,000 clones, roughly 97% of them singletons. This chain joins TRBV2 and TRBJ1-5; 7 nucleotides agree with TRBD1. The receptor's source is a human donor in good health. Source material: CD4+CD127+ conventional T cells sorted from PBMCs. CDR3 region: CASSQDRVGQPQHF. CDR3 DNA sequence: TGTGCCAGCAGCCAAGACAGGGTAGGACAGCCCCAGCATTTT.